A selection of T cell receptor beta chains follows, all from one sample in a study of blood T cell repertoires in COVID-19. Sequencing used immunoSEQ multiplex PCR; TCRdb keeps in-frame clones, though not all of them. The sample lists approximately 470,000 clones, 75% to 90% occurring once. The sequencing sample was made of PBMCs or T cells enriched from blood (not recorded which). The receptors derive from a woman aged 18-29 years who had recovered from COVID-19. Both conserved end residues are part of each CDR3. The D gene is left open where the match is weak. Rows may omit the clone size; those that give it use once, few, many or a size class.

v_gene,j_gene,abundance,len,d_gene,CDR3nt,CDR3aa
TRBV27,TRBJ1-2,-,15,-,TGTGCCAGCAGTGAGAGACAGGCGTTTGACTATGGCTACACCTTC,CASSERQAFDYGYTF
TRBV3-1/TRBV3-2,TRBJ1-2,-,13,-,TGTGCCAGCAGCCACCGACAGGACGGTGGCTACACCTTC,CASSHRQDGGYTF
TRBV5-6,TRBJ2-5,-,13,TRBD2,TGTGCCAGCAGCTTGGCGGGGGGAGAGACCCAGTACTTC,CASSLAGGETQYF
TRBV28,TRBJ1-2,-,14,TRBD1,TGTGCCAGCAGATACGACAGGGCTCCCCTCCACTACACCTTC,CASRYDRAPLHYTF
TRBV18,TRBJ2-7,-,14,-,TGTGCCAGCTCCTTTTCAACTGCTTCCTACGAGCAGTACTTC,CASSFSTASYEQYF
TRBV30,TRBJ2-7,once,13,-,TGTGCCTGGAGTAAGGTAGGGGGAAACGAGCAGTACTTC,CAWSKVGGNEQYF
TRBV27,TRBJ1-2,once,14,-,TGTGCCAGCAGTCCCCGGGGAGCTAACTATGGCTACACCTTC,CASSPRGANYGYTF
TRBV30,TRBJ2-5,-,12,TRBD2,TGTGCCTGCCTGACCCCGGGGGGGACCCAGTACTTC,CACLTPGGTQYF
TRBV7-6,TRBJ2-7,once,16,-,TGTGCCAGCAGCTTAGGGGGAGGGACAGGACCCTACGAGCAGTACTTC,CASSLGGGTGPYEQYF
TRBV6-5,TRBJ2-6,-,16,-,TGTGCCAGCAGTTACAGCAGGTTGACTGGGGCCAACGTCCTGACTTTC,CASSYSRLTGANVLTF
TRBV28,TRBJ1-2,-,15,TRBD1,TGTGCCAGCAGTTTAGGGGACAGGGAAGGCTATGGCTACACCTTC,CASSLGDREGYGYTF
TRBV4-2,TRBJ1-1,-,14,-,TGTGCCAGCACCAGGGTGGGAGGGAACACTGAAGCTTTCTTT,CASTRVGGNTEAFF
TRBV27,TRBJ1-6,-,15,TRBD1,TGTGCCAGCAGTTTAGAGGGGGCGATCAATTCACCCCTCCACTTT,CASSLEGAINSPLHF
TRBV5-8,TRBJ2-5,-,13,-,TGTGCCAGCAGCTTAGGAGCACAAGAGACCCAGTACTTC,CASSLGAQETQYF
TRBV3-1/TRBV3-2,TRBJ2-2,-,13,TRBD1,TGTGCCAGCAGCCCACAGGGGGCCGGGGAGCTGTTTTTT,CASSPQGAGELFF
TRBV3-1/TRBV3-2,TRBJ2-3,-,17,TRBD2,TGTGCCAGCAGCACGGGACTAGCGGGGCCCCTCACAGATACGCAGTATTTT,CASSTGLAGPLTDTQYF
TRBV25-1,TRBJ2-7,-,14,TRBD1,TGTGCCAGCAGTGTGGGGACAGGGGGATACGAGCAGTACTTC,CASSVGTGGYEQYF
TRBV6-5,TRBJ1-2,-,13,-,TGTGCCAGCAGTCCCTCAGCTAACTATGGCTACACCTTC,CASSPSANYGYTF
TRBV19,TRBJ2-2,many,13,-,TGTGCCAGTAGTTTCCGGGGAGCCGGGGAGCTGTTTTTT,CASSFRGAGELFF
TRBV10-2,TRBJ2-3,-,16,-,TGCGCCAGCAGGCCGGGGGGCAGGGGACGCACAGATACGCAGTATTTT,CASRPGGRGRTDTQYF
TRBV19,TRBJ2-7,-,12,-,TGTGCCAGTAGTGGTACCGGGGACGAGCAGTACTTC,CASSGTGDEQYF
TRBV9,TRBJ1-5,-,15,TRBD1,TGTGCCAGCAGCGTAGAGGGGACAGAGGGTCAGCCCCAGCATTTT,CASSVEGTEGQPQHF
TRBV5-5,TRBJ2-3,-,15,-,TGTGCCAGCAGCTTCGGAATAGCGAGCCCAGATACGCAGTATTTT,CASSFGIASPDTQYF
TRBV19,TRBJ1-4,-,14,TRBD1,TGTGCCAGTAGTTCGGACAGGCTTGGTGAAAAACTGTTTTTT,CASSSDRLGEKLFF
TRBV5-5,TRBJ2-1,-,16,TRBD2,TGTGCCAGCAGCTTGTCCTTAGCGGGGGGGCAGAATGAGCAGTTCTTC,CASSLSLAGGQNEQFF
TRBV7-8,TRBJ1-1,-,15,TRBD1,TGTGCCAGCAGCTTAGGGGACAGCATGGACACTGAAGCTTTCTTT,CASSLGDSMDTEAFF
TRBV27,TRBJ2-3,-,17,-,TGTGCCAGCAGTTTGACCACTAGCCCGGGCGCCCAAGATACGCAGTATTTT,CASSLTTSPGAQDTQYF
TRBV28,TRBJ1-4,-,16,TRBD1,TGTGCCAGCAGTTCACAACAGGGGGCGGCTAATGAAAAACTGTTTTTT,CASSSQQGAANEKLFF
TRBV4-1,TRBJ1-4,-,16,TRBD1,TGCGCCAGCAGCCATGGACAGGGGACAACTAATGAAAAACTGTTTTTT,CASSHGQGTTNEKLFF
TRBV5-1,TRBJ1-6,-,18,TRBD1,TGCGCCAGCAGCAAACAACCGGGACAGAAACTACCTAATTCACCCCTCCACTTT,CASSKQPGQKLPNSPLHF
TRBV3-1/TRBV3-2,TRBJ2-1,-,15,TRBD2,TGTGCCAGCAGCCAAGATTTAGCGGGGGGGCGTGAGCAGTTCTTC,CASSQDLAGGREQFF
TRBV30,TRBJ1-2,-,14,TRBD1,TGTGCCTGGACCCAGACAGGGTCTACTGATGGCTACACCTTC,CAWTQTGSTDGYTF
TRBV28,TRBJ1-6,-,16,TRBD1,TGTGCCAGCAGTAAGACAGGGATGTCCTATAATTCACCCCTCCACTTT,CASSKTGMSYNSPLHF
TRBV7-6,TRBJ2-1,-,13,-,TGTGCCAGCAGCAAGTCCCCCAGGGGTGAGCAGTTCTTC,CASSKSPRGEQFF
TRBV20-1,TRBJ2-5,-,10,-,TGCAGTGCACAACAAGAGACCCAGTACTTC,CSAQQETQYF
TRBV2,TRBJ1-4,-,13,-,TGTGCCAGCAAGGAGACAACTAATGAAAAACTGTTTTTT,CASKETTNEKLFF
TRBV15,TRBJ1-6,once,15,-,TGTGCCACCAGCAGAGCTAAACAGGAAAATTCACCCCTCCACTTT,CATSRAKQENSPLHF
TRBV6-4,TRBJ1-2,-,14,-,TGTGCCAGCAGTGCTTTGTGGACTGAAGGAGGCTACACCTTC,CASSALWTEGGYTF
TRBV5-1,TRBJ2-2,-,15,TRBD2,TGCGCCAGCAGCTCTAGCGGGGGTGGCACCGGGGAGCTGTTTTTT,CASSSSGGGTGELFF